These T cell receptor beta chains were read from a single sample in a study of blood T cell repertoires in COVID-19. The method was immunoSEQ multiplex PCR; TCRdb's version includes in-frame clones alone and lacks a portion of them. The profile shows approximately 60,000 clones, roughly 83% of them singletons. Sequencing input: peripheral blood. These receptors were taken from a man aged 65 to 85 with active COVID-19. Each CDR3 is given with its conserved first and last residue. Each record gives: V gene, J gene, CDR3 protein.

v_gene: TRBV23-1; j_gene: TRBJ1-5; CDR3aa: CASSQSPDQPQHF
v_gene: TRBV18; j_gene: TRBJ1-1; CDR3aa: CASSPTIQGQSEAFF
v_gene: TRBV5-6; j_gene: TRBJ2-7; CDR3aa: CASSLGMGTATYEQYF
v_gene: TRBV9; j_gene: TRBJ2-6; CDR3aa: CASTRDGANVLTF
v_gene: TRBV2; j_gene: TRBJ2-7; CDR3aa: CASSGTGGYEQYF
v_gene: TRBV27; j_gene: TRBJ2-1; CDR3aa: CASSLANGTPQFF
v_gene: TRBV7-3; j_gene: TRBJ1-6; CDR3aa: CASSYRGADSPLHF
v_gene: TRBV29-1; j_gene: TRBJ2-5; CDR3aa: CSVEDSPARKETQYF
v_gene: TRBV6-1; j_gene: TRBJ2-1; CDR3aa: CASSEGRGGYNEQFF
v_gene: TRBV5-6; j_gene: TRBJ2-5; CDR3aa: CASSLEGVRIETQYF
v_gene: TRBV18; j_gene: TRBJ1-3; CDR3aa: CASSPGQGTSGNTIYF
v_gene: TRBV2; j_gene: TRBJ1-2; CDR3aa: CASSVNRGLRGYTF
v_gene: TRBV2; j_gene: TRBJ2-1; CDR3aa: CASITLVSYNEQFF
v_gene: TRBV24-1; j_gene: TRBJ2-3; CDR3aa: CATSDLAGGGPDTQYF
v_gene: TRBV7-2; j_gene: TRBJ1-6; CDR3aa: CASSPGGGNSPLHF
v_gene: TRBV14; j_gene: TRBJ2-7; CDR3aa: CASSQRLAGSSYEQYF
v_gene: TRBV29-1; j_gene: TRBJ2-1; CDR3aa: CSVAFGTTDNEQFF
v_gene: TRBV28; j_gene: TRBJ2-7; CDR3aa: CASSYSDRAGEQYF
v_gene: TRBV29-1; j_gene: TRBJ2-5; CDR3aa: CSCLAEDQETQYF
v_gene: TRBV7-4; j_gene: TRBJ1-2; CDR3aa: CASSLSGDRANYGYTF
v_gene: TRBV5-8; j_gene: TRBJ1-4; CDR3aa: CASSPRDSRNEKLFF
v_gene: TRBV7-9; j_gene: TRBJ2-3; CDR3aa: CASSLSLAGAVDTQYF
v_gene: TRBV11-3; j_gene: TRBJ2-1; CDR3aa: CASSLADRRAEQFF
v_gene: TRBV4-1; j_gene: TRBJ2-7; CDR3aa: CASSQGRATRDFLYEQYF
v_gene: TRBV11-2; j_gene: TRBJ2-1; CDR3aa: CASRSDSSSYNEQFF
v_gene: TRBV4-3; j_gene: TRBJ2-3; CDR3aa: CASSQQGATDTQYF
v_gene: TRBV18; j_gene: TRBJ1-1; CDR3aa: CASSPPGQSNTEAFF
v_gene: TRBV7-3; j_gene: TRBJ1-6; CDR3aa: CASSEEGQGYNSPLHF
v_gene: TRBV9; j_gene: TRBJ1-5; CDR3aa: CASSVGPSNQPQHF
v_gene: TRBV7-2; j_gene: TRBJ1-5; CDR3aa: CASSLQGDQPQHF
v_gene: TRBV19; j_gene: TRBJ2-7; CDR3aa: CASKGQGTSYEQYF
v_gene: TRBV5-4; j_gene: TRBJ2-5; CDR3aa: CASRKGLAESQVETQYF
v_gene: TRBV18; j_gene: TRBJ2-1; CDR3aa: CASSPLSGDEQFF
v_gene: TRBV3-1/TRBV3-2; j_gene: TRBJ2-1; CDR3aa: CASSSGGASSYNEQFF
v_gene: TRBV7-8; j_gene: TRBJ2-2; CDR3aa: CASRLDRAPGELFF
v_gene: TRBV30; j_gene: TRBJ2-3; CDR3aa: CAWSVQRQGTDTQYF
v_gene: TRBV6-6; j_gene: TRBJ1-5; CDR3aa: CASSRQGTGQPQHF
v_gene: TRBV28; j_gene: TRBJ1-3; CDR3aa: CASSYPRQRSSGNTIYF
v_gene: TRBV18; j_gene: TRBJ1-1; CDR3aa: CASSPSRDSRKNTEAFF
v_gene: TRBV27; j_gene: TRBJ1-1; CDR3aa: CASSSRRDTEAFF
v_gene: TRBV19; j_gene: TRBJ2-5; CDR3aa: CASSISETQYF
v_gene: TRBV7-2; j_gene: TRBJ1-1; CDR3aa: CASSLTGKGDGNTEAFF
v_gene: TRBV27; j_gene: TRBJ2-7; CDR3aa: CASSSPLGQAGYEQYF
v_gene: TRBV12-3/TRBV12-4; j_gene: TRBJ2-7; CDR3aa: CASSRDIYEQYF
v_gene: TRBV30; j_gene: TRBJ2-1; CDR3aa: CAWSVAGGASYNEQFF
v_gene: TRBV7-8; j_gene: TRBJ2-5; CDR3aa: CASSLGQGETQYF
v_gene: TRBV27; j_gene: TRBJ1-1; CDR3aa: CASSLWRADTEAFF
v_gene: TRBV7-2; j_gene: TRBJ1-1; CDR3aa: CASSRQINTEAFF